The 27 T cell receptor beta chains listed next were all sequenced from one sample in a study of T cells in localized non-small cell lung cancer (dated by TCRdb to the early 2020s). Library preparation employed the immunoSEQ multiplex PCR assay. This immuneACCESS table, as held by TCRdb, lists in-frame sequences with V and J called but not all clones. Of the missing ones, under half trace to an unresolved V gene in checked studies; the others have no known cause. Here the sample has some 85,000 clones; around three quarters occur a single time. Roughly a fifth of the sample rests with the top ten. The sample here was PBMCs, taken before any cancer treatment. These receptors all stem from a man aged 40-75 years with stage II squamous cell lung carcinoma.

This chain links TRBV7-9 with TRBJ2-5, with D hard to call. This CDR3 contains 16 residues. Germline CDR1 SEHNR, CDR2 FQNEAQ (reference sequence). V was trimmed by 4 bases and J by 0 bases, leaving 15 bases between them. In DNA, the CDR3 is TGTGCCAGCAGCTCCACGGATAGCACCTACCAAGAGACCCAGTACTTC. Translated, it gives CASSSTDSTYQETQYF.

V usage is TRBV7-9 and J usage is TRBJ2-1, with a possible D match to TRBD2 (6 bases). The CDR3 covers 14 residues. The V end lost 1 base, the J end lost 10 bases, and 14 bases lay between the germline ends. Germline V lookup: CDR1 SEHNR, CDR2 FQNEAQ (reference sequence). The CDR3 DNA reads TGTGCCAGCAGCTTAGAGGGGACTCTCGGCGAGCAGTTCTTC. It codes for CASSLEGTLGEQFF.

This sequence joins TRBV19 and TRBJ2-2, with D hard to call. CDR1 LNHDA and CDR2 SQIVND come from the germline V gene (reference sequence). The CDR3 extends over 14 amino acids. The V end lost 5 bases, the J end lost 1 base, and 8 bases lay between the germline ends. The CDR3 spells CASSLGGNTGELFF. CDR3 coding DNA: TGTGCCAGTAGTTTGGGTGGGAACACCGGGGAGCTGTTTTTT.

This sequence joins TRBV7-2 and TRBJ2-5, with 9 bases that match TRBD2. Per germline, CDR1 SGHTA and CDR2 FQGNSA. With V trimmed by 4 bases and J by 7 bases, 13 bases remained unmatched. There are 16 residues in the CDR3. CDR3 DNA: TGTGCCAGCAGCTCGCTTGGGACTAGCTCCCGGGGGACCCAGTACTTC. Translating it yields CASSSLGTSSRGTQYF.

There are a few counts of this clone. The chain recombines TRBV4-1 with TRBJ1-1, with TRBD1 matching 7 bases. V gave up 3 bases and J gave up 1 base; unmatched junction bases: 5. The CDR3 has 15 amino acids. Germline CDR1 and CDR2: MGHRA and YSYEKL. The DNA of the CDR3 is TGCGCCAGCAGCCAGCCCACAGGGGAGAACACTGAAGCTTTCTTT. Protein: CASSQPTGENTEAFF.

The V and J genes are TRBV2 and TRBJ1-2, with D tentatively TRBD1 (5 bases). Germline V gives CDR1 SNHLY, CDR2 FYNNEI. V was trimmed by 4 bases and J by 5 bases, leaving 11 bases between them. The CDR3 is 13 amino acids. CDR3 protein: CASSGQFGYGYTF. CDR3 in DNA: TGTGCCAGCAGTGGACAGTTTGGGTATGGCTACACCTTC.

Details on this clone: The junction departs from the called germline gene at one end, perhaps through a read error. V usage is TRBV7-7 and J usage is TRBJ1-3; D is undetermined. Germline loops: CDR1 SSHAT, CDR2 FNYEAQ (reference sequence). The CDR3 runs to 13 residues. Here the CDR3 DNA reads TGTGCTAGCAGCATCGGGATTCAAAACACCATATATTTT. It is translated as CASSIGIQNTIYF.

This clone was observed once. The V call is TRBV7-2, the J call TRBJ1-2, with D tentatively TRBD1 (6 bases). CDR1 is SGHTA and CDR2 is FQGNSA in the germline V gene. The CDR3 is 14 residues long. V was clipped by 5 bases and J by 0 bases, with 10 bases between them. CDR3 coding DNA: TGTGCCAGCAGCAGAAACAGGGCTAACTATGGCTACACCTTC. Its protein product is CASSRNRANYGYTF.

This clone was detected many times. The V gene is TRBV2, the J gene TRBJ1-2; 7 nucleotides agree with TRBD1. The CDR3 has 16 amino acids. Unmatched junction bases numbered 9, after V lost 3 bases and J lost 2 bases. CDR1 SNHLY and CDR2 FYNNEI come from the germline V gene. CDR3 region: CASSDLKGQANYGYTF. In DNA form, the CDR3 reads TGTGCCAGCAGTGACCTGAAAGGACAGGCAAACTATGGCTACACCTTC. The whole variable domain, filled in from reference TRBV2 and TRBJ1-2, reads EPEVTQTPSHQVTQMGQEVILRCVPISNHLYFYWYRQILGQKVEFLVSFYNNEISEKSEIFDDQFSVERPDGSNFTLKIRSTKLEDSAMYFCASSDLKGQANYGYTFGSGTRLTVV.

This chain links TRBV6-6 with TRBJ2-7, with 9 bases matching TRBD2. J lost 3 bases, V lost 2 bases, and 5 bases had no gene match. The CDR3 has 15 amino acids. Germline values: CDR1 MNHNY, CDR2 SVGAGI (reference sequence). The CDR3 region is CASSYGAGGFYEQYF. CDR3 sequence (DNA): TGTGCCAGCAGTTACGGGGCGGGAGGGTTCTACGAGCAGTACTTC.

The CDR3 DNA sequence: TGTGCCAGCAGTTTAGGGACAGGGCTTCGAGAGACCCAGTACTTC. Translation gives CASSLGTGLRETQYF. This chain uses TRBV28 with TRBJ2-5, with 9 bases matching TRBD1. The J segment lost 4 bases and the V segment lost 2 bases, leaving 5 bases of the junction unmatched. Per germline, CDR1 MDHEN and CDR2 SYDVKM. The CDR3 has 15 residues.

The chain carries TRBV7-9 and TRBJ1-3; D gene ambiguous. The V and J ends lost 1 base and 4 bases respectively, with 5 bases between them. Germline V gene sequence: CDR1 SEHNR, CDR2 FQNEAQ (reference sequence). The CDR3 has 13 residues. This CDR3 reads CASSLVGGNTIYF. Here the CDR3 DNA reads TGTGCCAGCAGCTTAGTCGGGGGAAACACCATATATTTT.

The V and J genes are TRBV11-2 and TRBJ2-2; D is perhaps TRBD1 or TRBD2 (5 bases each). Germline CDR1 SGHAT, CDR2 FQNNGV. This CDR3 spans 16 amino acids. Trimming took 5 bases from V and 8 from J, leaving 21 bases between them. CDR3 sequence reads: CASSGMSGTWAGELFF. The CDR3 coding sequence is TGTGCCAGCAGCGGAATGTCAGGGACGTGGGCAGGGGAGCTGTTTTTT.

This chain joins TRBV7-2 and TRBJ2-5; 9 nucleotides agree with TRBD2. This CDR3 has 16 amino acids. Looked up from germline, CDR1 is SGHTA and CDR2 is FQGNSA. The J segment lost 5 bases and the V segment lost 1 base, leaving 8 bases of the junction unmatched. The CDR3 DNA sequence: TGTGCCAGCAGCTTAGGAGGGCTAGCGGGAATGGAGACCCAGTACTTC. Amino acids: CASSLGGLAGMETQYF.

The chain is built from TRBV19 and TRBJ1-1, with 7 positions matching TRBD1. The ends lost 6 bases at V and 6 bases at J; junction bases unmatched: 10. The germline V gene has CDR1 LNHDA and CDR2 SQIVND (reference sequence). The CDR3 has 14 amino acids. The CDR3 region is CASRPQGYAAEAFF. In DNA, the CDR3 is TGTGCCAGTAGGCCACAGGGGTATGCGGCTGAAGCTTTCTTT.

There are a few counts of this clone. This chain uses TRBV28 with TRBJ2-7; D perhaps matches TRBD1 (5 bases). From germline, CDR1 is MDHEN and CDR2 SYDVKM. CDR3 length equals 12 residues. Trimming removed 6 bases at V and 3 bases at J, with 9 bases between. The CDR3 DNA reads TGTGCCAGCAGCCTGACAGTCTACGAGCAGTACTTC. It yields the protein CASSLTVYEQYF. The variable domain in full, with the rest retrieved from reference TRBV28 and TRBJ2-7, is DVKVTQSSRYLVKRTGEKVFLECVQDMDHENMFWYRQDPGLGLRLIYFSYDVKMKEKGDIPEGYSVSREKKERFSLILESASTNQTSMYLCASSLTVYEQYFGPGTRLTVT.

The gene calls are TRBV7-9 and TRBJ2-1; TRBD2 agrees at 10 bases. The CDR3 spans 15 residues. Germline V lookup: CDR1 SEHNR, CDR2 FQNEAQ (reference sequence). The J segment lost 6 bases and the V segment lost 5 bases, leaving 7 bases of the junction unmatched. The CDR3 bases are TGTGCCAGCAGCCCTAGCGGGAGCCCGTCCAATGAGCAGTTCTTC. It yields the protein CASSPSGSPSNEQFF.

The chain carries TRBV4-1 and TRBJ1-3; D might be TRBD1 (5 bases). Trimming left V 1 base short and J 0 bases short, with 10 bases between. The CDR3 totals 16 residues. Germline V gives CDR1 MGHRA, CDR2 YSYEKL. CDR3: CASSQGAGTSGNTIYF. CDR3 sequence (DNA): TGCGCCAGCAGCCAAGGGGCAGGGACCTCTGGAAACACCATATATTTT.

The chain links TRBV5-1 to TRBJ1-4, with 8 positions matching TRBD1. The V and J ends lost 3 bases and 6 bases, in that order; junction bases with no gene match: 19. Germline CDR1 is SGHRS and CDR2 is YFSETQ. The CDR3 length is 19 residues. The CDR3 here is CASSSSRDRQLPRHEKLFF. CDR3 nucleotide sequence: TGCGCCAGCAGCTCAAGCCGGGACAGGCAACTCCCACGGCATGAAAAACTGTTTTTT.

The chain combines TRBV30 with TRBJ2-7; 9 nucleotides line up with TRBD1. The CDR3 is 12 amino acids. Germline lookup yields CDR1 GTSNPN and CDR2 SVGIG (reference sequence). V lost 8 bases and J lost 5; bases outside the gene matches: 7. CDR3 nucleotides: TGTGCCGGGGGGACAGGGTTGAACGAGCAGTACTTC. Translated, it gives CAGGTGLNEQYF.

V is TRBV4-1 and J is TRBJ2-5; maybe TRBD1 (5 bases). V was shortened by 2 bases and J by 5 bases, with 18 bases between the two germline ends. The CDR3 extends over 16 amino acids. Germline CDR1 is MGHRA and CDR2 is YSYEKL. CDR3 protein: CASSQNSGQFGETQYF. The CDR3 nucleotides are TGCGCCAGCAGCCAAAACTCAGGACAATTCGGGGAGACCCAGTACTTC.

About this clone itself: Within the sample, other DNA sequences also encode this same CDR3. The chain joins TRBV28 to TRBJ2-7; D is uncertain. V was cut by 4 bases and J by 3 bases, with 4 bases left in between. There are 11 residues in the CDR3. CDR1 and CDR2 from the germline V gene are MDHEN and SYDVKM. CDR3 in amino acids: CASSWGYEQYF. The CDR3 DNA sequence: TGTGCCAGCAGTTGGGGCTACGAGCAGTACTTC.

This clone has a handful of counts. The rearrangement uses TRBV5-1 and TRBJ2-5, with 7 bases that match TRBD1. V dropped 4 bases and J dropped 4; count of bases not matched to a gene: 4. The CDR3 length is 13 residues. Germline CDR1 and CDR2: SGHRS and YFSETQ. In nucleotides, the CDR3 is TGCGCCAGCAGCCAGGACAGGCCAGAGACCCAGTACTTC. This translates into CASSQDRPETQYF.

This clone has a handful of counts. CDR3 nucleotides: TGTGCCAGCAGCCTACAGGGTAGTGGTTCACCCCTCCACTTT. Amino acids: CASSLQGSGSPLHF. The chain uses TRBV5-4 and TRBJ1-6, with D maybe TRBD1 (6 bases). Trimming cost V 4 bases and J 9 bases, with 14 bases left between them. Per germline, CDR1 SGHNT and CDR2 YYREEE (reference sequence). CDR3 size: 14 residues.

V is TRBV6-1 and J is TRBJ2-1, with TRBD1 matching 9 bases. Germline values: CDR1 MNHNS, CDR2 SASEGT. The CDR3 extends over 15 amino acids. V trimming: 4 bases; J trimming: 0 bases; junction bases outside the gene matches: 1. The CDR3 loop reads CASSVQGASYNEQFF. The CDR3 region has the DNA TGTGCCAGCAGTGTACAGGGGGCCTCCTACAATGAGCAGTTCTTC.

The chain uses TRBV7-9 and TRBJ1-2, with 7 bases lining up with TRBD1. There are 13 residues in the CDR3. J was trimmed by 2 bases and V by 5 bases; bases with no gene match: 2. The germline V gene has CDR1 SEHNR and CDR2 FQNEAQ (reference sequence). The CDR3 protein is CASSQGQNYGYTF. CDR3 nucleotide sequence: TGTGCCAGCAGCCAGGGACAGAACTATGGCTACACCTTC.

The rearrangement uses TRBV4-1 and TRBJ1-1; unclear D gene. The V gene lost 8 bases and the J gene lost 5 bases, with 15 bases spanning the gap. The V gene's germline CDR1 is MGHRA and CDR2 YSYEKL. The CDR3 consists of 13 residues. The DNA of the CDR3 is TGCGCCAGCTCCCAAGCCCGTTGGACTGAAGCTTTCTTT. Translating gives CASSQARWTEAFF.